This entry lists 29 T cell receptor beta chains sequenced from one sample in a study of blood T cell repertoires in COVID-19. The protocol was immunoSEQ multiplex PCR, while the TCRdb copy is restricted to in-frame clones and leaves out a portion. The sample holds approximately 350,000 clones, about nine tenths seen once. Source material: peripheral blood. These receptors came from a woman between 65 and 79 years old with COVID-19, enrolled during active disease.

The chain employs TRBV11-3 and TRBJ1-1; 10 nucleotides agree with TRBD1. Trimming cost V 5 bases and J 4 bases; bases outside gene matches: 7. Germline-derived CDR1 and CDR2 are SGHNT and YENEEA. The CDR3 runs 15 residues. CDR3 sequence: CASSAPGQGSTEAFF. Here the CDR3 DNA reads TGTGCCAGCAGCGCGCCGGGACAGGGGTCCACTGAAGCTTTCTTT.

The J gene is TRBJ2-3, the V gene TRBV10-3; weak D call: TRBD1 (6 bases). With 10 bases removed from V and 4 bases from J, the gap between germline ends came to 12 bases. This CDR3 comprises 12 residues. Germline assignment: CDR1 ENHRY and CDR2 SYGVKD. CDR3 DNA sequence: TGTGCCACCCGGACAGATTCAGATACGCAGTATTTT. Its protein is CATRTDSDTQYF.

J is TRBJ2-7 and V is TRBV12-5, with 7 bases identical to TRBD1. After removal of 6 bases from V and 6 bases from J, the junction contained 14 bases not matched to a gene. The CDR3 spans 15 residues. Looked up from germline, CDR1 is LGHNT and CDR2 is FRNRAP. CDR3 nucleotides: TGTGCTAGTGGCCCCGGGCAGGGGGAGAGGAGCGAGCAGTACTTC. Translation: CASGPGQGERSEQYF.

The chain has TRBV23-1 and TRBJ1-5; 8 positions match TRBD1. TRBV23-1 is identified as an open reading frame with a role that is uncertain. CDR3 size: 15 residues. The J segment lost 2 bases and the V segment lost 6 bases, leaving 6 bases of the junction unmatched. The CDR3 DNA is TGCGCCAGCAGGGCGGGACAGGTTCGCAATCAGCCCCAGCATTTT. Its translation: CASRAGQVRNQPQHF.

J is TRBJ1-5 and V is TRBV10-1; possibly TRBD1 for D (6 bases). The CDR3 sequence is 16 residues long. V was pared by 6 bases and J by 1 base, with 16 bases between. Germline V lookup: CDR1 WNHNN, CDR2 SYGVQD (reference sequence). The CDR3 DNA follows: TGCGCCAGCAGGTCGTCGCCAGGACAGAGCAATCAGCCCCAGCATTTT. It translates to CASRSSPGQSNQPQHF.

J is TRBJ1-2 and V is TRBV2; weak D call: TRBD1 (6 bases). Trimming cost V 3 bases and J 1 base, with 15 bases left between them. The V gene's germline CDR1 is SNHLY and CDR2 FYNNEI. This CDR3 region has 16 residues. The CDR3 loop is CASSDRATGFNYGYTF. The CDR3, as DNA: TGTGCCAGCAGTGATCGGGCAACAGGGTTTAACTATGGCTACACCTTC.

This rearrangement joins TRBV18 to TRBJ1-2, with 11 positions matching TRBD1. CDR1 and CDR2 (germline): KGHSH, LQKENI. This CDR3 has 14 amino acids. V lost 5 bases to trimming and J lost 7 bases; unmatched junction nucleotides: 6. CDR3 sequence: CASSVGQGALGYTF. The CDR3, as DNA: TGTGCCAGCTCAGTCGGACAGGGGGCTCTTGGCTACACCTTC.

This chain joins TRBV9 and TRBJ2-7; 10 bases are shared with TRBD1. Losses at the gene ends were 1 base for V and 3 bases for J; bases not matched to a gene: 4. The CDR3 has 15 amino acids. Germline V gene data show CDR1 as SGDLS and CDR2 as YYNGEE. The DNA for the CDR3 is TGTGCCAGCAGCGTAACGGGACAGGGGATCTACGAGCAGTACTTC. This gives the protein CASSVTGQGIYEQYF.

The rearrangement joins TRBV7-9 to TRBJ2-2, with 8 bases that match TRBD2. The J segment lost 1 base and the V segment lost 2 bases, leaving 6 bases of the junction unmatched. Germline CDR1 reads SEHNR; CDR2 reads FQNEAQ (reference sequence). The CDR3 has 17 amino acids. The CDR3 nucleotides are TGTGCCAGCAGCTTACCCAGCGGGGGAGGGAACACCGGGGAGCTGTTTTTT. Protein: CASSLPSGGGNTGELFF.

This chain joins TRBV30 and TRBJ2-3; 7 bases match TRBD2. This CDR3 spans 15 amino acids. Germline trimming cut 8 bases from V and 1 base from J; bases unmatched to any gene: 12. The germline CDR1 and CDR2 sequences are GTSNPN and SVGIG (reference sequence). CDR3 in amino acids: CAGSGLAEGTDTQYF. The CDR3 DNA is TGTGCCGGATCAGGTCTAGCGGAGGGCACAGATACGCAGTATTTT.

The chain links TRBV10-2 to TRBJ1-1; D perhaps matches TRBD1 (6 bases). Germline-derived CDR1 and CDR2 are WSHSY and SAAADI. V was shortened by 2 bases and J by 0 bases, with 10 bases between the two germline ends. The CDR3 is 15 residues long. The CDR3 reads CASSEGRGMNTEAFF. CDR3 nucleotides: TGCGCCAGCAGTGAGGGCAGGGGAATGAACACTGAAGCTTTCTTT.

V usage is TRBV19 and J usage is TRBJ1-5; TRBD1 agrees at 9 bases. Germline V lookup: CDR1 LNHDA, CDR2 SQIVND (reference sequence). J gave up 14 bases and V 2 bases, and 16 bases lay outside the gene matches. The CDR3 runs 16 residues. The CDR3 spells CASSITGGYLQLLKHF. CDR3 coding DNA: TGTGCCAGTAGTATAACAGGGGGCTACCTCCAACTCCTAAAGCATTTT. Combining the CDR3 with reference TRBV19 and TRBJ1-5 gives the whole variable domain DGGITQSPKYLFRKEGQNVTLSCEQNLNHDAMYWYRQDPGQGLRLIYYSQIVNDFQKGDIAEGYSVSREKKESFPLTVTSAQKNPTAFYLCASSITGGYLQLLKHFGDGTRLSIL.

The chain combines TRBV2 with TRBJ1-3; TRBD1 matches at 8 bases. From germline, CDR1 is SNHLY and CDR2 FYNNEI. J gave up 6 bases and V 6 bases, and 10 bases lay outside the gene matches. The CDR3 runs to 15 residues. This chain's CDR3 is CASRTTGGFENTIYF. The CDR3 bases are TGTGCCAGCAGGACAACAGGGGGTTTTGAAAACACCATATATTTT.

CDR3 sequence (DNA): TGTGCCAGCAGCTCCCACCAGGGGAAAGCCTATGGCTACACCTTC. Protein: CASSSHQGKAYGYTF. V is TRBV28 and J is TRBJ1-2, with D possibly being TRBD1 (6 bases). Germline-derived CDR1 and CDR2 are MDHEN and SYDVKM. The CDR3 is 15 amino acids. The V and J ends lost 6 bases and 4 bases respectively, with 18 bases between them.

In DNA form, the CDR3 reads TGCGCCAGCAGCTTGGTACCGCTCCAGGGGGGCACTGAAGCTTTCTTT. This translates into CASSLVPLQGGTEAFF. This chain uses TRBV5-1 with TRBJ1-1; the match to TRBD1 covers 7 bases. V trimming: 0 bases; J trimming: 4 bases; junction bases outside the gene matches: 9. Germline lookup yields CDR1 SGHRS and CDR2 YFSETQ. The CDR3 totals 16 residues.

The chain links TRBV29-1 to TRBJ2-5, with 9 bases identical to TRBD2. The CDR3 is 15 amino acids. Germline V gene lookup returns CDR1 SQVTM and CDR2 ANQGSEA. V was clipped by 3 bases and J by 5 bases; unmatched bases: 10. The CDR3 DNA sequence: TGCAGCGTTGACGCCTGGCGGGGGGGCCGGGAGACCCAGTACTTC. Translating gives CSVDAWRGGRETQYF.

J is TRBJ1-4 and V is TRBV6-6, with D tentatively TRBD1 (6 bases). V was pared by 11 bases and J by 5 bases, with 12 bases between. This CDR3 has 12 amino acids. Germline V gene sequence: CDR1 MNHNY, CDR2 SVGAGI (reference sequence). The CDR3 protein is CAAGRGNEKLFF. The CDR3 region has the DNA TGTGCCGCAGGGAGGGGGAATGAAAAACTGTTTTTT.

This sequence joins TRBV23-1 and TRBJ2-6; D unresolved. TRBV23-1 is noted as an ORF with a role that remains uncertain. V shed 6 bases and J shed 1 base, with 4 bases lying between them. The CDR3 extends over 13 amino acids. CDR3 residues: CASRLSGANVLTF. CDR3 sequence (DNA): TGCGCCAGCAGACTATCTGGGGCCAACGTCCTGACTTTC.

This clone was seen just once. Here the CDR3 reads CAWTRGQGASGYTF. The CDR3 DNA reads as TGTGCCTGGACTAGGGGACAGGGGGCTTCTGGCTACACCTTC. The rearrangement joins TRBV30 to TRBJ1-2; 12 bases are shared with TRBD1. J lost 7 bases, V lost 4 bases, and 7 bases had no gene match. This CDR3 is 14 amino acids long. Germline V gene sequence: CDR1 GTSNPN, CDR2 SVGIG (reference sequence).

A single count supports this clone. The chain couples TRBV6-1 to TRBJ2-7; 7 positions match TRBD1. V lost 1 base and J lost 3; bases outside the gene matches: 12. The CDR3 loop spans 17 amino acids. Germline V lookup: CDR1 MNHNS, CDR2 SASEGT. CDR3 coding DNA: TGTGCCAGCAGTGAAGAAGAGGACAGGACCCATAGCTACGAGCAGTACTTC. As protein: CASSEEEDRTHSYEQYF.

The chain uses TRBV18 and TRBJ1-4, with D perhaps matching TRBD1 (5 bases). This CDR3 spans 14 amino acids. V lost 6 bases and J 7 bases, leaving 15 bases between the germline ends. Germline CDR1 is KGHSH and CDR2 is LQKENI. CDR3 residues: CASSPGRDGEKLFF. As DNA, the CDR3 is TGTGCCAGCTCCCCAGGCAGGGATGGTGAAAAACTGTTTTTT.

The chain has TRBV18 and TRBJ2-3; unclear D gene. The CDR3 runs 15 residues. Germline values: CDR1 KGHSH, CDR2 LQKENI. The V end was cut by 2 bases, the J end by 6 bases, with 15 bases between. The CDR3 DNA reads TGTGCCAGCTCACCAGTGAGACCCACCGGGGATACGCAGTATTTT. Encoded protein: CASSPVRPTGDTQYF.

The sample holds one count of this clone. The V gene is TRBV12-3 or TRBV12-4, the J gene TRBJ2-7, with D possibly being TRBD1 (5 bases). V was pared by 3 bases and J by 6 bases, with 9 bases between. The CDR3 runs 12 residues. For the CDR3, the DNA is TGTGCCAGCAGTTTTATCAGGGCCGAGCAGTACTTC. It encodes CASSFIRAEQYF.

Here the CDR3 reads CASSFGSGGLTGELFF. As DNA, the CDR3 is TGTGCCAGCAGTTTTGGGTCAGGGGGCTTAACCGGGGAGCTGTTTTTT. V and J are TRBV27 and TRBJ2-2; 8 positions match TRBD1. The CDR3 sequence is 16 residues long. Per germline, CDR1 MNHEY and CDR2 SMNVEV (reference sequence). J gave up 5 bases and V 3 bases, and 8 bases lay outside the gene matches.

This clone was observed a handful of times. The V call is TRBV5-6, the J call TRBJ2-7; the D gene is possibly TRBD2 (5 bases). The CDR3 runs to 12 residues. Germline assignment: CDR1 SGHDT and CDR2 YYEEEE. Trimming removed 4 bases from V and 1 base from J, with 6 bases in between. CDR3 sequence: CASSRRSYEQYF. The CDR3 coding sequence is TGTGCCAGCAGCCGGAGGTCCTACGAGCAGTACTTC.

This clone was counted once. The V and J genes are TRBV9 and TRBJ1-3, with 9 positions matching TRBD1. Per the germline V gene, CDR1 is SGDLS and CDR2 is YYNGEE. V lost 7 bases and J lost 9; bases outside the gene matches: 14. This CDR3 is 15 amino acids long. The CDR3 DNA reads TGTGCCAGCTGGGGACCGGGACAGGGAAAAAGCACCATATATTTT. Translating it yields CASWGPGQGKSTIYF.

This clone came up a few times. The chain has TRBV10-3 and TRBJ1-5; D call uncertain. Trimming removed 4 bases from V and 5 bases from J, with 6 bases in between. CDR1 is ENHRY, CDR2 SYGVKD, per germline. The CDR3 sequence is 12 residues long. CDR3 sequence: CAISGGDQPQHF. CDR3 in DNA: TGTGCCATCAGTGGTGGAGATCAGCCCCAGCATTTT.

This clone appeared a single time. This chain uses TRBV4-1 with TRBJ1-2; perhaps TRBD1 as D (5 bases). CDR3 length equals 17 residues. V dropped 1 base and J dropped 0 bases, with 15 bases sitting between them. Germline-derived CDR1 and CDR2 are MGHRA and YSYEKL. This CDR3 is CASSQAPPGGTNYGYTF. The CDR3, as DNA: TGCGCCAGCAGCCAAGCTCCTCCGGGGGGAACTAACTATGGCTACACCTTC.

This clone was observed a single time. The chain combines TRBV9 with TRBJ2-7; D is possibly TRBD2 (6 bases). Germline lookup yields CDR1 SGDLS and CDR2 YYNGEE. The CDR3 length is 14 residues. V lost 10 bases and J lost 2, with 19 bases in between. Here the CDR3 reads CAAVRGLLTYEQYF. In nucleotides, the CDR3 is TGTGCCGCCGTAAGGGGACTCCTCACCTACGAGCAGTACTTC.